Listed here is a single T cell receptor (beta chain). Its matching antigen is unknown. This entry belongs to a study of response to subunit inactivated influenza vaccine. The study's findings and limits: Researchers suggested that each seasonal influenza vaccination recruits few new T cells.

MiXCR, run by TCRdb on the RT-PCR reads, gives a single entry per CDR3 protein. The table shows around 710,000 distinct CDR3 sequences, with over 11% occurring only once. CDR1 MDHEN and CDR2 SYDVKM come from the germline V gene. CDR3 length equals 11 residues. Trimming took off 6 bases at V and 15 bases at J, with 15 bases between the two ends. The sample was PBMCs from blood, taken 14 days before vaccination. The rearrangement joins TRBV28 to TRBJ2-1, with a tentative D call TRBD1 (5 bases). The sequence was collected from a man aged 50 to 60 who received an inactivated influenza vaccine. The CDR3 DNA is TGTGCCAGCAGGCCCGACAGTGGGTGGTTCTTC. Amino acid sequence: CASRPDSGWFF.